Here is one TCR beta chain with its context. The data derive from a study of blood T cell repertoires in COVID-19. Background on the study: Samples of COVID-19 (acute and convalescent) were obtained from the United States, Italy and Spain. T cells, B-cell-depleted T cells, or PBMCs supplied cDNA or gDNA.

As originally analysed: Using reference gene primer amplification, nucleated cell counts were estimated. TCRdb keeps only in-frame clones here, not all; method: immunoSEQ multiplex PCR. The V and J calls and the clone size are those of that table, but D and trimming were determined from the DNA. The table shows 200,000 to 300,000 clones, with about 82% occurring only once. The CDR3 sequence is 18 residues long. With V trimmed by 6 bases and J by 2 bases, 15 bases remained unmatched. Germline V gene data show CDR1 as MDHEN and CDR2 as SYDVKM. The chain couples TRBV28 to TRBJ2-7; 11 bases are shared with TRBD2. This TCR came from a man aged 80 or over with acute or convalescent COVID-19. The sequenced sample consisted of peripheral blood. The CDR3 DNA reads as TGTGCCAGCAGCCTTTTACCCCCCGGGACTAGCGGAACCTACGAGCAGTACTTC. It codes for CASSLLPPGTSGTYEQYF.